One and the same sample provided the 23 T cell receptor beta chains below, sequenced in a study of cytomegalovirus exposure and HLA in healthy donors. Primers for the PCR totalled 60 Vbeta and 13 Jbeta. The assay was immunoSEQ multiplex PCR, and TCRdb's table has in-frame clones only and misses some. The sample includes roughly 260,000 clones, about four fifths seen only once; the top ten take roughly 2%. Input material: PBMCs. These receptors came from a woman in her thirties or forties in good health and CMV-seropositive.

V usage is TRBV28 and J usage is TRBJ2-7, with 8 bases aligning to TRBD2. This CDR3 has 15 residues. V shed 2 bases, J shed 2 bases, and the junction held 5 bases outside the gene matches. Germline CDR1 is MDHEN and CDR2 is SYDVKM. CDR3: CASSLAAGVPYEQYF. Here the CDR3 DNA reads TGTGCCAGCAGTTTAGCAGCGGGAGTTCCCTACGAGCAGTACTTC.

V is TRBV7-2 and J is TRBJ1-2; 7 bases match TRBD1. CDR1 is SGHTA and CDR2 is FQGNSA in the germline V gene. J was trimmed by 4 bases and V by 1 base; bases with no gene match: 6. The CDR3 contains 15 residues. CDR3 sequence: CASSLGTRGRYGYTF. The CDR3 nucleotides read TGTGCCAGCAGCTTAGGTACGAGGGGGCGCTATGGCTACACCTTC. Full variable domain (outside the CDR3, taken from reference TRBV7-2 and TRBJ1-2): GAGVSQSPSNKVTEKGKDVELRCDPISGHTALYWYRQSLGQGLEFLIYFQGNSAPDKSGLPSDRFSAERTGGSVSTLTIQRTQQEDSAVYLCASSLGTRGRYGYTFGSGTRLTVV.

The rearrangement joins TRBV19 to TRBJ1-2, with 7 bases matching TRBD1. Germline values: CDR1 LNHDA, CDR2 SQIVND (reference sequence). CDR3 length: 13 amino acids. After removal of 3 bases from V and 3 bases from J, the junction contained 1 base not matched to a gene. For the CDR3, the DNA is TGTGCCAGTAGTATCGACAGGGACTATGGCTACACCTTC. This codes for CASSIDRDYGYTF. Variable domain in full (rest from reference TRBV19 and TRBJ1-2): DGGITQSPKYLFRKEGQNVTLSCEQNLNHDAMYWYRQDPGQGLRLIYYSQIVNDFQKGDIAEGYSVSREKKESFPLTVTSAQKNPTAFYLCASSIDRDYGYTFGSGTRLTVV.

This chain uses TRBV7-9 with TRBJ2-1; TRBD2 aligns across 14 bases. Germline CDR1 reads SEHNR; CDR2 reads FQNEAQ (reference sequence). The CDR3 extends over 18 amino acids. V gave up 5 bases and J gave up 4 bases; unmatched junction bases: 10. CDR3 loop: CASSPEPGLAGGYNEQFF. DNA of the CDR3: TGTGCCAGCAGCCCCGAACCCGGACTAGCGGGAGGTTACAATGAGCAGTTCTTC.

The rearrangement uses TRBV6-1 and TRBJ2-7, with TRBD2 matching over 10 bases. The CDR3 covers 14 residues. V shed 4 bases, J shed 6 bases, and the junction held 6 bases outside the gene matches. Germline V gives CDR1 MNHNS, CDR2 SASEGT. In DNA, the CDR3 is TGTGCCAGCAGTGCCGGGACTAGCGTACTCGAGCAGTACTTC. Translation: CASSAGTSVLEQYF.

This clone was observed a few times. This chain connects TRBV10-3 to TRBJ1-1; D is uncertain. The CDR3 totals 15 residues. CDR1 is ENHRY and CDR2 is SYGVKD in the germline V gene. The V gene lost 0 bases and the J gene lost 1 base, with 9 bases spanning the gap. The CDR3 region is CAISESLFGNTEAFF. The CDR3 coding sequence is TGTGCCATCAGTGAGTCGCTGTTCGGGAACACTGAAGCTTTCTTT.

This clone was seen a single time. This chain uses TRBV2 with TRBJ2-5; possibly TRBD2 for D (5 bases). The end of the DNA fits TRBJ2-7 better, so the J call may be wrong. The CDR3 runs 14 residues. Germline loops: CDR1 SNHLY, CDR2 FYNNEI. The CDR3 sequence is CASSERTDSYEQYF. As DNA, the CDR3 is TGTGCCAGCAGTGAGAGGACTGACTCCTACGAGCAGTACTTC.

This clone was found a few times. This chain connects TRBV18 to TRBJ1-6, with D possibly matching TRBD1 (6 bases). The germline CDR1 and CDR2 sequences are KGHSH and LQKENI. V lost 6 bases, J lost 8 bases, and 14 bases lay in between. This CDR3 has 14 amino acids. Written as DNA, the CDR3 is TGTGCCAGCTCGACAGGACGGTGGGATTCACCCCTCCACTTT. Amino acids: CASSTGRWDSPLHF.

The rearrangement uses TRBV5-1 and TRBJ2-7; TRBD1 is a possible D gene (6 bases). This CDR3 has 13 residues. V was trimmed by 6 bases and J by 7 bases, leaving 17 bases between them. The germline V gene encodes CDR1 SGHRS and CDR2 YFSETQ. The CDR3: CASTLTGSREQYF. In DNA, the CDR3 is TGCGCCAGCACCCTTACAGGGTCGCGGGAGCAGTACTTC.

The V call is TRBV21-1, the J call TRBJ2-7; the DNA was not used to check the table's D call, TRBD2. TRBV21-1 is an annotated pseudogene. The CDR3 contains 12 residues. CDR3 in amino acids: CASTSPVYEQYF. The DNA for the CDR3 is TGTGCCAGCACCTCCCCGGTTTACGAGCAGTACTTC.

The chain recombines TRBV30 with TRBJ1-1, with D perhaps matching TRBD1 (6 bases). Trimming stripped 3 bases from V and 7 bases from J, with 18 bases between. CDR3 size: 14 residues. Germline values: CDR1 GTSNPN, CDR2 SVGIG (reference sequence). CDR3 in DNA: TGTGCCTGGAGCGTGAGGGGGGGCACTGATGAAGCTTTCTTT. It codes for CAWSVRGGTDEAFF.

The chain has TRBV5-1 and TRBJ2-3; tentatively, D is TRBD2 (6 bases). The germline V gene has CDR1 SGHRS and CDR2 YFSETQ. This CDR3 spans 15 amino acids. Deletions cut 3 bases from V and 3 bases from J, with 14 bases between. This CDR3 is CASSYGLRQTDTQYF. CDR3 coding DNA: TGCGCCAGCAGCTATGGACTACGCCAGACAGATACGCAGTATTTT.

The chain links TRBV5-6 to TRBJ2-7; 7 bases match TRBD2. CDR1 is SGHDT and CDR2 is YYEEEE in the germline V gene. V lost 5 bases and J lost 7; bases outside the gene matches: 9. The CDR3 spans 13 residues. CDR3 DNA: TGTGCCAGCAGTGGGGGGGATGGGTATGAGCAGTACTTC. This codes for CASSGGDGYEQYF.

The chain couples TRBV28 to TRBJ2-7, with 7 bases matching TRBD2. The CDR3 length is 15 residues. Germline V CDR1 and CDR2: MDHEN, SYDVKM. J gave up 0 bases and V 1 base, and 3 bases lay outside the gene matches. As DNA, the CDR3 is TGTGCCAGCAGTTTATTAGCGGGTCTCTCCTACGAGCAGTACTTC. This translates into CASSLLAGLSYEQYF. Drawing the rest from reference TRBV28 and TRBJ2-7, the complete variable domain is DVKVTQSSRYLVKRTGEKVFLECVQDMDHENMFWYRQDPGLGLRLIYFSYDVKMKEKGDIPEGYSVSREKKERFSLILESASTNQTSMYLCASSLLAGLSYEQYFGPGTRLTVT.

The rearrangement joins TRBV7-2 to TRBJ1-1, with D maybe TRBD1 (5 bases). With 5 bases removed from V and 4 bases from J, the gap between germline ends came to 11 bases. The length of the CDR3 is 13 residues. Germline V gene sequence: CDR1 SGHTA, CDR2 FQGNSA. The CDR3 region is CASSLGAPTEAFF. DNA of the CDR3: TGTGCCAGCAGCCTAGGGGCCCCCACTGAAGCTTTCTTT.

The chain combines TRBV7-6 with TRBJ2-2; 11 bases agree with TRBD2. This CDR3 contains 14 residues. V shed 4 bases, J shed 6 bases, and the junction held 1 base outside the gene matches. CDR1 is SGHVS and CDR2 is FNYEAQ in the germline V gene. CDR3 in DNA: TGTGCCAGCAGCTCGGGACTAGCGGCCGGGGAGCTGTTTTTT. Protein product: CASSSGLAAGELFF.

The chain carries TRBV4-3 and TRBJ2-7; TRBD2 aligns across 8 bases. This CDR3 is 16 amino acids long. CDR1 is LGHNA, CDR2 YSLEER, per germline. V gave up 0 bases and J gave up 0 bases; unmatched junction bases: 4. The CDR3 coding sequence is TGCGCCAGCAGCCAAGATTCAGCGGGAGACTCCTACGAGCAGTACTTC. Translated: CASSQDSAGDSYEQYF.

CDR3: CASSQGLQETQYF. The CDR3 nucleotides read TGTGCCAGCTCACAGGGACTCCAAGAGACCCAGTACTTC. This chain links TRBV18 with TRBJ2-5; possibly TRBD2 for D (6 bases). The V and J ends lost 4 bases and 1 base respectively, with 7 bases between them. Looked up from germline, CDR1 is KGHSH and CDR2 is LQKENI. The CDR3 totals 13 residues.

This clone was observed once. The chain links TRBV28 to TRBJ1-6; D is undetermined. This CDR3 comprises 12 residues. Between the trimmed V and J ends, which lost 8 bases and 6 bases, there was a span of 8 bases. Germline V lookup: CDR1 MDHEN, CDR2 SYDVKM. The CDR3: CASGSVNSPLHF. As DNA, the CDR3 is TGTGCCAGCGGTTCGGTTAATTCACCCCTCCACTTT.

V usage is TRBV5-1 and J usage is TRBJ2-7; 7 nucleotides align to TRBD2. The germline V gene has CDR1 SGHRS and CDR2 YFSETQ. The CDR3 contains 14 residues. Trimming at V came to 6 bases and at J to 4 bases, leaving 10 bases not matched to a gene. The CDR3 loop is CASNLRGLDYEQYF. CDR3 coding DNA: TGCGCCAGCAATCTGCGAGGACTAGATTACGAGCAGTACTTC.

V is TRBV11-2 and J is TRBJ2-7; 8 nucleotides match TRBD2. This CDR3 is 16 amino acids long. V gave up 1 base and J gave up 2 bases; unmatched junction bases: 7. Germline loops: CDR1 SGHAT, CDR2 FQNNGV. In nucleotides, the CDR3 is TGTGCCAGCAGCTTAGGGTCTAGCGGGCTTCCCTACGAGCAGTACTTC. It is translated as CASSLGSSGLPYEQYF.

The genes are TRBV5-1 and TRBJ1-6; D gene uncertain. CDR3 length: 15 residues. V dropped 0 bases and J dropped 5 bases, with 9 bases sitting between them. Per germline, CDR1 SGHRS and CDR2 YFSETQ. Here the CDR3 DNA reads TGCGCCAGCAGCTTGGGACAAGCTGATAATTCACCCCTCCACTTT. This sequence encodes CASSLGQADNSPLHF.

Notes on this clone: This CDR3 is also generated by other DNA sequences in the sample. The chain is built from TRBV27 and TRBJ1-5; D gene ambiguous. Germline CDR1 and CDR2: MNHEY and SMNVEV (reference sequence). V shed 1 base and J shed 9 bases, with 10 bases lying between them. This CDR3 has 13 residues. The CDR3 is CASSLYPGSPQHF. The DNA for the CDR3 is TGTGCCAGCAGTTTATATCCGGGGTCGCCCCAGCATTTT.